The clone carrying this T cell receptor (beta chain) has just a few counts. What it binds is unknown. This CDR3 is built from 14 residues. Germline CDR1 and CDR2: LNHDA and SQIVND (reference sequence). Trimming took 5 bases from V and 5 from J; bases not matched to a gene: 4. Repertoires were generated with immunoSEQ multiplex PCR, while TCRdb's copy carries only in-frame clones and drops some. The sample comprises over 15,000 clones, roughly 87% of which are singletons, and 27% rests with the top ten. This sample was taken from a study of PD-1 blockade in classical Hodgkin lymphoma. Autologous stem cell transplantation was followed by relapse in every patient, and brentuximab vedotin exposure varied. Overall study results and limits: Newly diagnosed patients had baseline TCR diversity that was reportedly lower than that of healthy donors. Baseline diversity in complete responders resembled that of newly diagnosed patients. Underlying causes for the observed repertoire differences were not defined, possibly disease activity or prior therapy.

This TCR was sampled from a human donor with classical Hodgkin lymphoma. Here the sequenced sample was peripheral blood mononuclear cells (PBMCs), taken before the second cycle of nivolumab. The chain recombines TRBV19 with TRBJ1-4, with 8 bases identical to TRBD1. This CDR3 reads CASSWTGSNEKLFF. As DNA, the CDR3 is TGTGCCAGTAGTTGGACAGGGAGCAATGAAAAACTGTTTTTT.